This T cell receptor beta chain was identified in a study of blood T cell repertoires in COVID-19. Trimming shortened V by 5 bases and J by 1 base, and 6 bases separated the two germline ends. The germline V gene has CDR1 DFQATT and CDR2 SNEGSKA (reference sequence). There are 11 residues in the CDR3. Produced via immunoSEQ multiplex PCR; TCRdb's table is partial and in-frame only. The data contain approximately 500,000 clones, nearly 90% of them singletons. This sequence joins TRBV20-1 and TRBJ2-7; D is unclear. Input material: peripheral blood. This clonotype was sampled from a man in his late teens or twenties with COVID-19, enrolled during active disease. CDR3 protein: CSAVESYEQYF. CDR3 bases: TGCAGTGCTGTAGAATCCTACGAGCAGTACTTC.